The source of this T cell receptor beta chain is a study of identifying expanded T cells in peripheral blood. About this clone: Antigen specificity is unknown.

Clones were read by immunoSEQ multiplex PCR, and TCRdb kept only the in-frame ones, dropping some. This repertoire shows about 91,000 clones, roughly 88% found once; its top ten account for approximately 4%. Study outcomes and limitations: Technical replicates showed 0.9 to 1.5 changed clones; approximately 2 weeks around 15; four weeks 19.

CDR1 and CDR2 from the germline V gene are LNHDA and SQIVND (reference sequence). Between the trimmed V and J ends, which lost 7 bases and 1 base, there was a span of 16 bases. This CDR3 has 15 residues. What was sequenced was blood. The rearrangement links TRBV19 to TRBJ1-1; possibly TRBD1 for D (6 bases). This TCR was recovered from a person between 18 and 75 years old in good health. The CDR3: CASTKGGRWNTEAFF. The CDR3 nucleotides read TGTGCCAGTACCAAGGGGGGGCGATGGAACACTGAAGCTTTCTTT.